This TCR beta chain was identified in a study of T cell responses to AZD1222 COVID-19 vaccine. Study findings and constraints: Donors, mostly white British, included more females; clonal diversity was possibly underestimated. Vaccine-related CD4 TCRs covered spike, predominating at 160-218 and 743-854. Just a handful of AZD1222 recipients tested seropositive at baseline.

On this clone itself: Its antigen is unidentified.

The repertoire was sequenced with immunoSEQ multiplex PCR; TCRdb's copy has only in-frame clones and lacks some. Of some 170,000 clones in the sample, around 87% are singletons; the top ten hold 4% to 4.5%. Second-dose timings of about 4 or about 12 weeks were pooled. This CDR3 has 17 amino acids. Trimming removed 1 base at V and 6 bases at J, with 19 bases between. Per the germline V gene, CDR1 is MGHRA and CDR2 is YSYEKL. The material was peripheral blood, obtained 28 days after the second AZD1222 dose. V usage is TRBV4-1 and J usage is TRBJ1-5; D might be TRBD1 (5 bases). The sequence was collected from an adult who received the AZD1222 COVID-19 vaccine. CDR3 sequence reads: CASSQGRQGTFVQPQHF. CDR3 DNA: TGCGCCAGCAGCCAAGGGAGGCAGGGCACGTTTGTTCAGCCCCAGCATTTT.